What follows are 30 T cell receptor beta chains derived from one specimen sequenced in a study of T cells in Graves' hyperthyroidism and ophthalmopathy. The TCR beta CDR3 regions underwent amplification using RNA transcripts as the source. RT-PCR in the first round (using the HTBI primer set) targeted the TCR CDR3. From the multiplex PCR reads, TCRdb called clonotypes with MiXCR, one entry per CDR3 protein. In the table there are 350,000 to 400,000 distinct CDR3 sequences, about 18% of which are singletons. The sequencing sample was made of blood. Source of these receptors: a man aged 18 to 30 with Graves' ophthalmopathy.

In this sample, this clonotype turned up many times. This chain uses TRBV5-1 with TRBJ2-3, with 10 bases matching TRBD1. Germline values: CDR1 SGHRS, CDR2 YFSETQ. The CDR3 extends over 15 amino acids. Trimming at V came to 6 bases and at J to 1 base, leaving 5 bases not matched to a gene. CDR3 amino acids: CASTLGTGGTDTQYF. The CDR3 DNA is TGCGCCAGCACGCTGGGGACAGGGGGCACAGATACGCAGTATTTT. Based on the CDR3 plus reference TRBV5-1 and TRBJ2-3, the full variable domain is KAGVTQTPRYLIKTRGQQVTLSCSPISGHRSVSWYQQTPGQGLQFLFEYFSETQRNKGNFPGRFSGRQFSNSRSEMNVSTLELGDSALYLCASTLGTGGTDTQYFGPGTRLTVL.

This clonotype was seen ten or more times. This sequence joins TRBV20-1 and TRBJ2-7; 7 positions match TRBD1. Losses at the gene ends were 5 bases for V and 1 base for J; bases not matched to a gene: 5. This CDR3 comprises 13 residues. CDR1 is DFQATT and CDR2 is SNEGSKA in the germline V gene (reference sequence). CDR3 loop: CSAEWTGSYEQYF. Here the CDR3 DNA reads TGCAGTGCTGAGTGGACAGGTTCCTACGAGCAGTACTTC.

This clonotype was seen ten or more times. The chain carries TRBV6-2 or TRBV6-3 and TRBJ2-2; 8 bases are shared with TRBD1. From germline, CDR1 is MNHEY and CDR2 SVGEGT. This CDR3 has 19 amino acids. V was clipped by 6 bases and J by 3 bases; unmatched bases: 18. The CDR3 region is CASSRTGRVGSVDTGELFF. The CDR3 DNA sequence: TGTGCCAGCAGCAGGACAGGGCGGGTCGGAAGCGTGGACACCGGGGAGCTGTTTTTT.

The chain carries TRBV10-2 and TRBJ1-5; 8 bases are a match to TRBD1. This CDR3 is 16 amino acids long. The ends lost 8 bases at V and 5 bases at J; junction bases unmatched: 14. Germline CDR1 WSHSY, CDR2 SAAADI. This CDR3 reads CASGWTGSSAYQPQHF. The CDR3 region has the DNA TGCGCCAGCGGCTGGACAGGGAGTTCCGCATATCAGCCCCAGCATTTT.

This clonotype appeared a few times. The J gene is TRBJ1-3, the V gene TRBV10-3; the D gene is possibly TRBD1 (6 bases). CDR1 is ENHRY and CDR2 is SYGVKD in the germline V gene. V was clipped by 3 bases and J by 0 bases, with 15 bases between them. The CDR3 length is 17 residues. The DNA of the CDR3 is TGTGCCATCAGTGAAGAACCGGGACACAACTCTGGAAACACCATATATTTT. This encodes CAISEEPGHNSGNTIYF.

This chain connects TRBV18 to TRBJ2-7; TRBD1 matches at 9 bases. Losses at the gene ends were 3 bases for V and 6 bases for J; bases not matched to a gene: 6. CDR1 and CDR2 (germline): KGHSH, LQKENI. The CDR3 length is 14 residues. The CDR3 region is CASSPGTGQAEQYF. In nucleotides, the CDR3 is TGTGCCAGCTCACCTGGGACAGGGCAGGCCGAGCAGTACTTC.

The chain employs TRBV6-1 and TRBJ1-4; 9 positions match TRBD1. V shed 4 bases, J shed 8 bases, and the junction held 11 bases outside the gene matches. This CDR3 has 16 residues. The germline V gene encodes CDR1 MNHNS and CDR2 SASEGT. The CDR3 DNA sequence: TGTGCCAGCAGTGGGTTATGGACAGGGGCAGGGGAAAAACTGTTTTTT. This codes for CASSGLWTGAGEKLFF.

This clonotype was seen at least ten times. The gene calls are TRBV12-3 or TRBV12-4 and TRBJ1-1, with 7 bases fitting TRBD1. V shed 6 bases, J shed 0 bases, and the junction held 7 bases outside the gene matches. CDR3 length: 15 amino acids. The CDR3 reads CASSSMTGMNTEAFF. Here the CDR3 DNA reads TGTGCCAGCAGCAGCATGACAGGGATGAACACTGAAGCTTTCTTT.

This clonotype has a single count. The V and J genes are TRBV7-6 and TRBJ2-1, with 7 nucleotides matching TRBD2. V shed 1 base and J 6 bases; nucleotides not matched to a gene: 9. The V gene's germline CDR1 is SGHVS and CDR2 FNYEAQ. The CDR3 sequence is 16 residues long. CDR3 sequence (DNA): TGTGCCAGCAGCTTAGGGACTAGTGTAACGAGCAATGAGCAGTTCTTC. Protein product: CASSLGTSVTSNEQFF.

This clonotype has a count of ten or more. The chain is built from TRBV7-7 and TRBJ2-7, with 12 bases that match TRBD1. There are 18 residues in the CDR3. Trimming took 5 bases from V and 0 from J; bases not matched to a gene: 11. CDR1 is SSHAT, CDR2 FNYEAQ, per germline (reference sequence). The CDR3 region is CASSPGTGGAGGSYEQYF. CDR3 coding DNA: TGTGCCAGCAGCCCCGGGACAGGGGGCGCAGGGGGCTCCTACGAGCAGTACTTC.

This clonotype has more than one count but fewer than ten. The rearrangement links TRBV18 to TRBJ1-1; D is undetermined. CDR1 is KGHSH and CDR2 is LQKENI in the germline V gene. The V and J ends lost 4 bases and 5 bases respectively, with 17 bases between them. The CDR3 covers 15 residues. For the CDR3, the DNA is TGTGCCAGCTCACTAAACTACGAGGTGGGGACTGAAGCTTTCTTT. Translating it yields CASSLNYEVGTEAFF.

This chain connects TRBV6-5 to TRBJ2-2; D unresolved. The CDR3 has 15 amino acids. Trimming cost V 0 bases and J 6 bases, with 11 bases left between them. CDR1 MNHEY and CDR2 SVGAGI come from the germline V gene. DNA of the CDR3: TGTGCCAGCAGTTACTCGTCCGGAAGGCCCGGGGAGCTGTTTTTT. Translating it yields CASSYSSGRPGELFF.

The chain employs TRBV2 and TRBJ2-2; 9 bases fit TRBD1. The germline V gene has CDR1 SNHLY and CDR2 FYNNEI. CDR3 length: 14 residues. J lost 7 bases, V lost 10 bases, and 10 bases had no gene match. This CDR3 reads CAIPGQGWGGELFF. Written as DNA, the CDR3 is TGTGCCATTCCGGGACAGGGTTGGGGCGGGGAGCTGTTTTTT. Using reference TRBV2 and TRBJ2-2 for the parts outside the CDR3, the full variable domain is EPEVTQTPSHQVTQMGQEVILRCVPISNHLYFYWYRQILGQKVEFLVSFYNNEISEKSEIFDDQFSVERPDGSNFTLKIRSTKLEDSAMYFCAIPGQGWGGELFFGEGSRLTVL.

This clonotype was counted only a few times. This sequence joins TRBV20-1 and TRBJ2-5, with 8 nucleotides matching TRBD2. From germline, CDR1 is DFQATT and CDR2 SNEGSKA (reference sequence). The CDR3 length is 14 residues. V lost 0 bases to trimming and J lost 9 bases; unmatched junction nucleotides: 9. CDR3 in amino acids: CSAREPGPRGAQYF. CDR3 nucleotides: TGCAGTGCTAGAGAGCCGGGACCGCGGGGGGCCCAGTACTTC.

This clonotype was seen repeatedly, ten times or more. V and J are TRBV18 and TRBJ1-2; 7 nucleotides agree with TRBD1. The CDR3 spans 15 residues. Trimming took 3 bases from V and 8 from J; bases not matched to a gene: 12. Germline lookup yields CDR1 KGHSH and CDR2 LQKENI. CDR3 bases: TGTGCCAGCTCACCCGACGATCGCTACAGGGGAGGCTACACCTTC. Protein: CASSPDDRYRGGYTF.

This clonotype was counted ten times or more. In DNA, the CDR3 is TGTGCCAGCAGCCCAATGGGGGAAACAGATACGCAGTATTTT. Translation gives CASSPMGETDTQYF. J is TRBJ2-3 and V is TRBV7-9, with D tentatively TRBD1 or TRBD2 (5 bases each). Germline loops: CDR1 SEHNR, CDR2 FQNEAQ (reference sequence). Trimming stripped 5 bases from V and 3 bases from J, with 12 bases between. The CDR3 runs 14 residues.

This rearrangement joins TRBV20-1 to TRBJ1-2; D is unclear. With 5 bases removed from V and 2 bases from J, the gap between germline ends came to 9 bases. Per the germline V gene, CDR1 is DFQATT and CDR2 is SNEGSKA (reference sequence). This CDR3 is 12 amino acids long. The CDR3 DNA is TGCAGTGCTGCGCAAGCCAACTATGGCTACACCTTC. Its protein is CSAAQANYGYTF.

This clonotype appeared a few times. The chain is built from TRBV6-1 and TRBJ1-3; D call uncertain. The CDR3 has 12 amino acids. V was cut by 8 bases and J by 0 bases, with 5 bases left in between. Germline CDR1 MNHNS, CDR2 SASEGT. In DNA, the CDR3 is TGTGCCAGCGCCATCTCTGGAAACACCATATATTTT. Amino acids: CASAISGNTIYF.

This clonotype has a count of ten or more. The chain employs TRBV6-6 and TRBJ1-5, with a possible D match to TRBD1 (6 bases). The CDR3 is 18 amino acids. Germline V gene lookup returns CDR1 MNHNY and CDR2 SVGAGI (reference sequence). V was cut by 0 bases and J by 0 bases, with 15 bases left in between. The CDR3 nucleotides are TGTGCCAGCAGTTACTCGACCAGGGGACTATATAGCAATCAGCCCCAGCATTTT. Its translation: CASSYSTRGLYSNQPQHF.

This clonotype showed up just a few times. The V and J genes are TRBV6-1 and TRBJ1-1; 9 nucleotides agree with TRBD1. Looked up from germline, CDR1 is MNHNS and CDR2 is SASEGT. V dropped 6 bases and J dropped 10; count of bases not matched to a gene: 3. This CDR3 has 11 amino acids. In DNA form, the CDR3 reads TGTGCCAGCAGAGAGACAGGGGGAGCTTTCTTT. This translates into CASRETGGAFF.

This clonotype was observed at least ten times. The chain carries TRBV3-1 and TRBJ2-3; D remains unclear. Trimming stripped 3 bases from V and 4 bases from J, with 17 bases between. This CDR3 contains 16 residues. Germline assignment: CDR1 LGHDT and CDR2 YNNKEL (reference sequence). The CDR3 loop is CASSHPGPARPDTQYF. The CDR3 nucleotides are TGTGCCAGCAGCCACCCCGGACCAGCCCGGCCAGATACGCAGTATTTT.

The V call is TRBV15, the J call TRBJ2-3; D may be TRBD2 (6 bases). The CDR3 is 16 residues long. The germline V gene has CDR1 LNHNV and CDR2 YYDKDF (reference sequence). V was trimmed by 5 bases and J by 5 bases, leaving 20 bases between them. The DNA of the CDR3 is TGTGCCACCAGCTCAAGGGATGGAGGGTCTAAAGATACGCAGTATTTT. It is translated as CATSSRDGGSKDTQYF.

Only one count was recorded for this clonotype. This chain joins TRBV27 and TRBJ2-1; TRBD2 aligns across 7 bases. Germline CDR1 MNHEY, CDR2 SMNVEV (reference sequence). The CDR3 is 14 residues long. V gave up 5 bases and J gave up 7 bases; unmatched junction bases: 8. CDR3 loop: CASSLLGGGNEQFF. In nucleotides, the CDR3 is TGTGCCAGCAGTCTCTTGGGGGGGGGGAATGAGCAGTTCTTC.

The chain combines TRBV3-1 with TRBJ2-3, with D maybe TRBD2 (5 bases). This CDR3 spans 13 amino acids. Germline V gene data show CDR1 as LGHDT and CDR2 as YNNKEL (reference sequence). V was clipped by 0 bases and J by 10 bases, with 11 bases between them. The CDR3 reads CASSQDPWESQYF. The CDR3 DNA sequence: TGTGCCAGCAGCCAAGACCCGTGGGAGTCGCAGTATTTT.

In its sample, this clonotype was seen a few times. CDR3 sequence: CASSLPTGDYGYTF. For the CDR3, the DNA is TGCGCCAGCAGCCTGCCGACAGGGGACTATGGCTACACCTTC. The chain employs TRBV5-1 and TRBJ1-2; 8 bases line up with TRBD1. In germline, CDR1 is SGHRS, CDR2 YFSETQ. CDR3 length equals 14 residues. V was clipped by 4 bases and J by 3 bases; unmatched bases: 5.

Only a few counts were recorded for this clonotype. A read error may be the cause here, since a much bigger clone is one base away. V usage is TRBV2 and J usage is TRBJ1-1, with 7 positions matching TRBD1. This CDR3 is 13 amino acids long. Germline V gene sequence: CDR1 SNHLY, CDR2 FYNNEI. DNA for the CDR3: TGTGCCGGCAGTGAAACAGGGGACACTGAAGCTTTCTTT. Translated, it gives CAGSETGDTEAFF.

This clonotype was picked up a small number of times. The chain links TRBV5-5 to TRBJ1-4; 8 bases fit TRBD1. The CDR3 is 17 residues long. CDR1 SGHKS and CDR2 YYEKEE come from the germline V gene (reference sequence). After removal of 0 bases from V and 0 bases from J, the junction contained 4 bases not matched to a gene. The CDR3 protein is CASSLDYRGATNEKLFF. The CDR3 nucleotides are TGTGCCAGCAGCTTGGATTACAGGGGGGCAACTAATGAAAAACTGTTTTTT.

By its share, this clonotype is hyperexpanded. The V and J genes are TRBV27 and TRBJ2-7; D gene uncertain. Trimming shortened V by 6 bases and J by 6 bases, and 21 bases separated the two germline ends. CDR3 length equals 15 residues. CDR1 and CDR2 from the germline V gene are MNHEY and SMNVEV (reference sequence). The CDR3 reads CASSLHTPLLREQYF. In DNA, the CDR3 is TGTGCCAGCAGCCTCCACACCCCACTCCTACGCGAGCAGTACTTC.

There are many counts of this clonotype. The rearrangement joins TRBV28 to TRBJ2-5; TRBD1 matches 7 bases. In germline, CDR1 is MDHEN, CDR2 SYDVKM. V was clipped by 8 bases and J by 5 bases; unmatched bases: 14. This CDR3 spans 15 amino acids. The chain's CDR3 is CASGYFRGYEETQYF. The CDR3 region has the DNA TGTGCCAGCGGCTATTTCAGGGGGTACGAGGAGACCCAGTACTTC.

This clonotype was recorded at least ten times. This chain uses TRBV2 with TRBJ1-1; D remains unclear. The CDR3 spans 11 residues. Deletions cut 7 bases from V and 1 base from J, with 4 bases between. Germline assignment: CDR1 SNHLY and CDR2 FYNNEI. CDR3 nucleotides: TGTGCCAGCAACGGGAACACTGAAGCTTTCTTT. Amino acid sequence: CASNGNTEAFF.